The clone carrying this T cell receptor beta chain has a handful of counts. Its antigen is undetermined. The data were obtained in a study of T-cell memory formation after mild COVID-19. Points from the study as a whole: Cross-reactive memory appears to have joined, as suggested by some responding clones showing up in pre-infection memory. Clones that got smaller from day 15 to 85 had even CD4/CD8, while clones growing later tipped toward CD4+. Confirmation was lacking for SARS-CoV-2 specificity of second-wave clones that peaked on day 37.

There are 16 residues in the CDR3. V was shortened by 0 bases and J by 4 bases, with 15 bases between the two germline ends. Germline CDR1 is LGHNA and CDR2 is YSLEER. One entry per CDR3 protein, called by TCRdb with MiXCR from the 5' RACE reads. The data hold around 300,000 distinct CDR3 sequences, with less than 9.5% observed a single time. The chain uses TRBV4-3 and TRBJ1-2; D is possibly TRBD1 (5 bases). The TCR was taken from a man younger than 35 who had mild COVID-19 (a few samples of this study predate the infection). Cell type and time point are not known. Sequenced: PBMCs or a T cell subset sorted from them (not recorded which). The CDR3 reads CASSQETGSGGYGYTF. CDR3 in DNA: TGCGCCAGCAGCCAAGAAACCGGGTCGGGGGGCTATGGCTACACCTTC.